Below, 18 T cell receptor beta chains from the same sample are listed, as sequenced in a study of ipilimumab plus nivolumab after autologous stem cell transplantation. This table comes from immunoSEQ multiplex PCR, and its TCRdb copy is limited to in-frame clones, with some not included. The sample includes approximately 15,000 clones, roughly 79% of them seen just once. This sample comprised PBMCs, obtained in a trial of ipilimumab plus nivolumab as post-transplant consolidation. All receptors derive from a male donor with diffuse large B-cell lymphoma.

The rearrangement joins TRBV18 to TRBJ2-7, with 12 nucleotides matching TRBD1. This CDR3 comprises 14 residues. CDR1 and CDR2 (germline): KGHSH, LQKENI. With 6 bases clipped from V and 5 bases from J, the junction kept 5 bases outside the gene matches. For the CDR3, the DNA is TGTGCCAGCTCCCCCGGGACAGGGGGCCACGAGCAGTACTTC. Amino acids: CASSPGTGGHEQYF.

This clone was observed a few times. The gene calls are TRBV7-8 and TRBJ2-1; 9 bases fit TRBD2. CDR1 is SGHVS and CDR2 is FQNEAQ in the germline V gene. V was pared by 2 bases and J by 7 bases, with 3 bases of the junction left unmatched. The CDR3 totals 14 residues. Here the CDR3 reads CASSLRRGGNEQFF. In DNA form, the CDR3 reads TGTGCCAGCAGCTTACGGCGGGGGGGGAATGAGCAGTTCTTC.

This clone was detected once. V gene TRBV5-1 combines with J gene TRBJ1-4; 8 bases map to TRBD1. The CDR3 runs to 14 residues. Trimming took 7 bases from V and 6 from J; bases not matched to a gene: 8. In germline, CDR1 is SGHRS, CDR2 YFSETQ. This chain's CDR3 is CASSNRGMDEKLFF. CDR3 DNA sequence: TGCGCCAGCTCAAACAGGGGGATGGATGAAAAACTGTTTTTT.

This clone showed up just once. This chain joins TRBV6-1 and TRBJ2-7, with a possible D match to TRBD2 (5 bases). The CDR3 runs to 14 residues. The germline V and J ends were trimmed by 4 bases and 6 bases, with 16 bases remaining between them. Germline values: CDR1 MNHNS, CDR2 SASEGT. The DNA of the CDR3 is TGTGCCAGCAGTGGGACTCCCTACAGTCTCGAGCAGTACTTC. It yields the protein CASSGTPYSLEQYF.

The V call is TRBV4-2, the J call TRBJ1-1; D gene ambiguous. With 2 bases removed from V and 0 bases from J, the gap between germline ends came to 7 bases. The CDR3 length is 14 residues. From germline, CDR1 is LGHNA and CDR2 YNFKEQ. This CDR3 reads CASSQSSLNTEAFF. In DNA, the CDR3 is TGTGCCAGCAGCCAATCTTCCCTGAACACTGAAGCTTTCTTT.

This chain joins TRBV5-1 and TRBJ2-5, with 9 bases identical to TRBD1. V lost 3 bases, J lost 7 bases, and 10 bases stayed unmatched. This CDR3 spans 15 amino acids. Germline lookup yields CDR1 SGHRS and CDR2 YFSETQ. CDR3 sequence: CASSSISTGGSTQYF. The DNA for the CDR3 is TGCGCCAGCAGCTCCATTTCAACAGGGGGCTCGACCCAGTACTTC.

The chain is built from TRBV11-3 and TRBJ2-3; D gene unclear. The CDR3 is made up of 13 amino acids. V was trimmed by 3 bases and J by 3 bases, leaving 7 bases between them. CDR1 and CDR2 (germline): SGHNT, YENEEA. CDR3 DNA: TGTGCCAGCAGCTTGGGTGGAACAGATACGCAGTATTTT. As protein: CASSLGGTDTQYF.

The V call is TRBV7-7, the J call TRBJ2-3; D remains unclear. The V gene's germline CDR1 is SSHAT and CDR2 FNYEAQ (reference sequence). With 5 bases removed from V and 0 bases from J, the gap between germline ends came to 9 bases. The CDR3 runs to 14 residues. In DNA form, the CDR3 reads TGTGCCAGCAGCCCCGGCTCTAGCACAGATACGCAGTATTTT. Amino acid sequence: CASSPGSSTDTQYF.

The chain carries TRBV6-5 and TRBJ1-3; 8 nucleotides align to TRBD1. The CDR3 has 15 amino acids. The ends lost 6 bases at V and 3 bases at J; junction bases unmatched: 7. Germline CDR1 is MNHEY and CDR2 is SVGAGI. In DNA, the CDR3 is TGTGCCAGCAGGCAACAGGGGGTGGTTGGAAACACCATATATTTT. It encodes CASRQQGVVGNTIYF.

The V call is TRBV6-5, the J call TRBJ1-2; D gene ambiguous. The CDR3 totals 12 residues. The V end was cut by 4 bases, the J end by 6 bases, with 9 bases between. Germline CDR1 and CDR2: MNHEY and SVGAGI. The CDR3 DNA follows: TGTGCCAGCAGTTCACCGGACGATGGCTACACCTTC. It is translated as CASSSPDDGYTF.

The chain couples TRBV6-5 to TRBJ2-3; tentative D call: TRBD1 (6 bases). The CDR3 is 16 residues long. The germline gives CDR1 MNHEY, CDR2 SVGAGI. With 0 bases removed from V and 3 bases from J, the gap between germline ends came to 13 bases. CDR3 DNA: TGTGCCAGCAGTTACTCACAGGGCGGCATGACAGATACGCAGTATTTT. Translated: CASSYSQGGMTDTQYF.

This rearrangement joins TRBV25-1 to TRBJ1-2; no firm D call. Germline assignment: CDR1 MGHDK and CDR2 SYGVNS. Deletions cut 2 bases from V and 5 bases from J, with 12 bases between. This CDR3 comprises 14 residues. The chain's CDR3 is CASSEAASAYGYTF. The CDR3 bases are TGTGCCAGCAGTGAAGCGGCGAGCGCTTATGGCTACACCTTC.

This chain joins TRBV7-9 and TRBJ1-4; no clear D. The length of the CDR3 is 14 residues. Germline V lookup: CDR1 SEHNR, CDR2 FQNEAQ (reference sequence). Trimming removed 6 bases from V and 9 bases from J, with 17 bases in between. The CDR3 reads CASRGNREAKKLFF. The CDR3 region has the DNA TGTGCCAGCAGAGGTAATCGGGAAGCTAAAAAACTGTTTTTT.

This clone was seen just once. The chain links TRBV5-1 to TRBJ1-4; D is ambiguous. The CDR3 loop spans 16 amino acids. Trimming took 1 base from V and 5 from J, leaving 15 bases between them. Germline V gene lookup returns CDR1 SGHRS and CDR2 YFSETQ. The CDR3 loop reads CASSLSSDGRNEKLFF. DNA of the CDR3: TGCGCCAGCAGCTTGTCATCGGACGGGAGGAATGAAAAACTGTTTTTT. Supplemented by reference TRBV5-1 and TRBJ1-4, the full variable domain reads KAGVTQTPRYLIKTRGQQVTLSCSPISGHRSVSWYQQTPGQGLQFLFEYFSETQRNKGNFPGRFSGRQFSNSRSEMNVSTLELGDSALYLCASSLSSDGRNEKLFFGSGTQLSVL.

The chain couples TRBV6-1 to TRBJ2-3; 8 bases are shared with TRBD2. Losses at the gene ends were 6 bases for V and 2 bases for J; bases not matched to a gene: 7. The germline V gene has CDR1 MNHNS and CDR2 SASEGT. The CDR3 has 15 residues. In nucleotides, the CDR3 is TGTGCCAGCAGCGGTCAGCGGGGGACCACAGATACGCAGTATTTT. As protein: CASSGQRGTTDTQYF.

This chain uses TRBV4-2 with TRBJ2-3; D possibly matches TRBD1 or TRBD2 (6 bases each). Germline CDR1 is LGHNA and CDR2 is YNFKEQ. V shed 0 bases and J shed 2 bases, with 30 bases lying between them. This CDR3 contains 22 residues. DNA of the CDR3: TGTGCCAGCAGCCAAGATCAAAGAGGGGCGGGGCTTGGGACGGGGGCCACAGATACGCAGTATTTT. As protein: CASSQDQRGAGLGTGATDTQYF.

The chain recombines TRBV9 with TRBJ2-3, with TRBD2 matching 9 bases. The V and J ends lost 4 bases and 0 bases, in that order; junction bases with no gene match: 3. Per germline, CDR1 SGDLS and CDR2 YYNGEE. The CDR3 extends over 15 amino acids. The CDR3 protein is CASSSTSGSTDTQYF. Here the CDR3 DNA reads TGTGCCAGCAGCTCTACTAGCGGGAGCACAGATACGCAGTATTTT.

The chain carries TRBV5-1 and TRBJ2-4; TRBD1 agrees at 10 bases. Per germline, CDR1 SGHRS and CDR2 YFSETQ. The CDR3 covers 13 residues. Trimming at V came to 3 bases and at J to 6 bases, leaving 0 bases not matched to a gene. In DNA form, the CDR3 reads TGCGCCAGCAGCTGGGACAGGGGAAACATTCAGTACTTC. It translates to CASSWDRGNIQYF.